The TCR beta chain described here comes from a study of blood T cells in healthy people across ages. General observations from the study: The study found TCR beta diversity correlated strongly with naive T cell percentage.

Trimming cost V 0 bases and J 4 bases, with 8 bases left between them. The CDR3 spans 14 residues. The germline V gene encodes CDR1 SGDLS and CDR2 YYNGEE. This clonotype was observed a handful of times. Its antigen is as yet unknown. A second 7 to 11 cycle PCR used barcoded and J-beta primers. TCRdb processed the 5' RACE reads anew with MiXCR; each CDR3 protein has one entry. The profile shows about 570,000 distinct CDR3 sequences, approximately 30% of them singletons. This TCR was recovered from a woman aged 70-85 years in good health. Input material: blood. V and J are TRBV9 and TRBJ1-3, with a weak D call TRBD1 (6 bases). In DNA, the CDR3 is TGTGCCAGCAGCGTAGCACAGGGAGGAAACACCATATATTTT. This sequence encodes CASSVAQGGNTIYF. The full variable domain, in which reference TRBV9 and TRBJ1-3 provide the parts outside the CDR3, is DSGVTQTPKHLITATGQRVTLRCSPRSGDLSVYWYQQSLDQGLQFLIQYYNGEERAKGNILERFSAQQFPDLHSELNLSSLELGDSALYFCASSVAQGGNTIYFGEGSWLTVV.